The entry that follows covers one T cell receptor (beta chain) sequence. Germline V CDR1 and CDR2: KGHDR, SFDVKD. The CDR3 spans 15 residues. The V and J ends lost 4 bases and 4 bases, in that order; junction bases with no gene match: 5. Using unique molecular identifiers, the investigators prepared the TCRbeta library. TCRdb re-called the PCR reads through MiXCR, storing one row per CDR3 protein. The data contain nearly 400,000 distinct CDR3 sequences, around 21% of them singletons. This sample is part of a study of T-cell reconstitution after alpha-beta-depleted transplantation in children. This chain connects TRBV24-1 to TRBJ2-7; 11 bases are shared with TRBD1. The sequence was collected from a human donor who donated a stem cell graft to a child with acute myeloid leukemia. Material: PBMCs from the stem cell graft donor, obtained from the stem cell graft. The CDR3 reads CATSDPGQGEYEQYF. Written as DNA, the CDR3 is TGTGCCACCAGTGACCCGGGACAGGGGGAATACGAGCAGTACTTC.